This T cell receptor (beta chain) was found in a study of breast tumors, draining lymph nodes, adjacent tissues. TCRdb fed the multiplex PCR reads into MiXCR, producing one record per CDR3 protein. Among around 230,000 distinct CDR3 sequences, less than 40% were seen once, and the ten largest hold roughly 1.3%. Samples came from axillary lymph nodes draining the breast cancer. The CDR3 extends over 14 amino acids. Germline trimming cut 3 bases from V and 1 base from J; bases unmatched to any gene: 3. Looked up from germline, CDR1 is SGHRS and CDR2 is YFSETQ. The chain employs TRBV5-1 and TRBJ1-1, with TRBD1 matching over 7 bases. Sequencing was carried out using axillary lymph node tissue. The TCR was taken from a female donor with breast cancer. Some clones in this sample may be carry-over from other donors' samples. CDR3 sequence reads: CASSWDSANTEAFF. CDR3 coding DNA: TGCGCCAGCAGCTGGGACAGTGCGAACACTGAAGCTTTCTTT.